The subject of this entry is one T cell receptor (beta chain). As originally analysed: Scientists estimated how many nucleated cells there were by amplifying reference gene primers. The method was immunoSEQ multiplex PCR; TCRdb's version includes in-frame clones alone and lacks a portion of them. V, J and clone size derive from that table, while D and trimming were established from the DNA sequence. The sample consists of some 170,000 clones, roughly 82% of them appearing once. This sample is part of a study of blood T cell repertoires in COVID-19. For the study at large: Sample material is recorded as cDNA or gDNA derived from T cells, B-cell-depleted T cells, or PBMCs.

V was clipped by 2 bases and J by 7 bases, with 15 bases between them. CDR1 KGHSH and CDR2 LQKENI come from the germline V gene. This CDR3 spans 16 amino acids. What the recovered Cohort 3 donors had was two negative PCRs, clearance, or symptom resolution. The TCR was taken from a man between 50 and 59 years old who had recovered from COVID-19. Sequencing was done on a sample of PBMCs or T cells enriched from blood (not recorded which). V gene TRBV18 combines with J gene TRBJ1-6, with D uncertain. CDR3 DNA sequence: TGTGCCAGCTCACCAACCGCTACGAGAAAAAATTCACCCCTCCACTTT. It codes for CASSPTATRKNSPLHF.